Each of the 3 T cell receptor beta chains below was sequenced from the same sample in a study of beta chain features in type 1 diabetes. The study reverse transcribed the entire isolated RNA, so it sequenced expressed TCRB transcripts. Using immunoSEQ multiplex PCR, the repertoire was profiled, and TCRdb retains in-frame clones only, with some absent. This table has 860,000 or so clones, around a sixth appearing once. Sequencing was carried out using naive CD4+ T cells from blood. The source of these receptors is a woman younger than 35 in good health.

The CDR3 region has the DNA TGTGCCAGCAGGGGACCAAGCACAGATACGCAGTATTTT. Its translation is CASRGPSTDTQYF. The chain has TRBV6-1 and TRBJ2-3; perhaps D is TRBD1 or TRBD2 (5 bases each). With 6 bases removed from V and 0 bases from J, the gap between germline ends came to 7 bases. From germline, CDR1 is MNHNS and CDR2 SASEGT. This CDR3 contains 13 residues.

This clone was counted between two and nine times. The sample carries other DNA sequences with the same CDR3. V usage is TRBV20-1 and J usage is TRBJ2-1; D not certain. CDR3 length: 11 residues. Trimming took 5 bases from V and 4 from J, leaving 6 bases between them. Germline V gene lookup returns CDR1 DFQATT and CDR2 SNEGSKA (reference sequence). The DNA for the CDR3 is TGCAGTGCTCGGGCTTACAATGAGCAGTTCTTC. Amino acid sequence: CSARAYNEQFF.

This clone has just a few counts. The chain is built from TRBV7-2 and TRBJ2-2; TRBD2 aligns across 7 bases. The CDR3 spans 14 residues. Trimming cost V 5 bases and J 5 bases; bases outside gene matches: 5. Germline lookup yields CDR1 SGHTA and CDR2 FQGNSA. CDR3 region: CASSRLAATGELFF. CDR3 DNA sequence: TGTGCCAGCAGCCGACTAGCCGCAACCGGGGAGCTGTTTTTT.